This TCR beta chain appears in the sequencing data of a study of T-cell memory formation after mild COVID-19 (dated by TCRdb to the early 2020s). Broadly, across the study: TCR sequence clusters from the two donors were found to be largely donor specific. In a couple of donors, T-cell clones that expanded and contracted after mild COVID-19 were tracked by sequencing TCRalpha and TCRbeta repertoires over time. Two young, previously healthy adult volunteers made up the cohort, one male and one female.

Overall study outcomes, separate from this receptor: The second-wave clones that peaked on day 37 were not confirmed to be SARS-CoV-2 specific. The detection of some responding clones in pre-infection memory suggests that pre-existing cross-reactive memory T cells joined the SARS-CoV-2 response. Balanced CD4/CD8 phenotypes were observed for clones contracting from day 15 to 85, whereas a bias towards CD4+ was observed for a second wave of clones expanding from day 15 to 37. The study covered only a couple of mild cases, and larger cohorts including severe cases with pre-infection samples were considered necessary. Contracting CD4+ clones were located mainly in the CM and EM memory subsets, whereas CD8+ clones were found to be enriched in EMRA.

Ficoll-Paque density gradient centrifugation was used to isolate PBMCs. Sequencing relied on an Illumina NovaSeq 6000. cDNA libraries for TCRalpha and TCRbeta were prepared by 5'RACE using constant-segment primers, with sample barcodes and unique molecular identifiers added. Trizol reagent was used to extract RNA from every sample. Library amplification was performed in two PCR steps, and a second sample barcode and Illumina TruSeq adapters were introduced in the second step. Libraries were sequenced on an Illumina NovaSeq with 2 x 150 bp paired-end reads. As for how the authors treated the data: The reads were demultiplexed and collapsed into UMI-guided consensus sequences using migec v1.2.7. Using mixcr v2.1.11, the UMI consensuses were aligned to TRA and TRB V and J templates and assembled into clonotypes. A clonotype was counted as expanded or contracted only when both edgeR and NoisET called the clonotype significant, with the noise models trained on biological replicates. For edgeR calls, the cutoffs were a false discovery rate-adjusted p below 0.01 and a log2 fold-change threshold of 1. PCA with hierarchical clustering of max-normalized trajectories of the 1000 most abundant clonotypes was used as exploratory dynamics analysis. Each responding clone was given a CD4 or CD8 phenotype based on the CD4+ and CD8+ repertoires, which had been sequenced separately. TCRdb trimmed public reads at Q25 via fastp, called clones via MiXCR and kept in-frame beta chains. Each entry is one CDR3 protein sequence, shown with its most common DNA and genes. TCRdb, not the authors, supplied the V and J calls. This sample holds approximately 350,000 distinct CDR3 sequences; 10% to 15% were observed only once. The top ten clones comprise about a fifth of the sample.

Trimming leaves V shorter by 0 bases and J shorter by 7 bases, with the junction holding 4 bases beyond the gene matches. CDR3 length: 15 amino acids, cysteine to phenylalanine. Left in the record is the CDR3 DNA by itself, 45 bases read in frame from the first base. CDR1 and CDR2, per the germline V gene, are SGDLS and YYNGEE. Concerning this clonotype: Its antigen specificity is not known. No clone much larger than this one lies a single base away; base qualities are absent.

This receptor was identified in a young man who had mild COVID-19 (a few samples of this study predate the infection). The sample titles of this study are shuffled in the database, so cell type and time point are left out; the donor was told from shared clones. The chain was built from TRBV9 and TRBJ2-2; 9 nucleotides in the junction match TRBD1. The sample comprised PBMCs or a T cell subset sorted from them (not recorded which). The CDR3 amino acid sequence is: CASSVGDRAIGELFF. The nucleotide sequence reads TGTGCCAGCAGCGTAGGGGACAGGGCAATCGGGGAGCTGTTTTTT.